The 5 T cell receptor beta chains reported below all come from one sample, sequenced in a study of blood T cell repertoires in COVID-19. The assay was immunoSEQ multiplex PCR, and TCRdb's table has in-frame clones only and misses some. The sample includes approximately 220,000 clones, 81% of them seen just once. Sequencing input: peripheral blood. The receptor set was obtained from a woman of 80 years or more with acute or convalescent COVID-19.

The rearrangement links TRBV7-3 to TRBJ1-2; D call uncertain. CDR1 SGHTA and CDR2 FQGTGA come from the germline V gene. The CDR3 consists of 16 residues. V lost 2 bases and J lost 7, with 20 bases in between. CDR3 bases: TGTGCCAGCAGCTTATCCGGAGGGATCCCTGTCGGTGGCTACACCTTC. Its translation: CASSLSGGIPVGGYTF.

This clone was seen only once. This rearrangement joins TRBV28 to TRBJ1-6, with TRBD1 identical over 8 bases. Germline-derived CDR1 and CDR2 are MDHEN and SYDVKM. CDR3 length equals 15 residues. The J segment lost 5 bases and the V segment lost 7 bases, leaving 7 bases of the junction unmatched. The CDR3 spells CASTLPGQDNSPLHF. In DNA, the CDR3 is TGTGCCAGCACCTTACCGGGACAGGATAATTCACCCCTCCACTTT. The whole variable domain, remainder taken from reference TRBV28 and TRBJ1-6, is DVKVTQSSRYLVKRTGEKVFLECVQDMDHENMFWYRQDPGLGLRLIYFSYDVKMKEKGDIPEGYSVSREKKERFSLILESASTNQTSMYLCASTLPGQDNSPLHFGNGTRLTVT.

The chain recombines TRBV28 with TRBJ2-7, with TRBD1 matching over 8 bases. The CDR3 has 14 amino acids. The V segment lost 6 bases and the J segment 3 bases; nucleotides outside the gene matches: 7. CDR1 and CDR2 from the germline V gene are MDHEN and SYDVKM. The CDR3 DNA is TGTGCCAGCAGACCAACAGGGGGGCTCTACGAGCAGTACTTC. Translation gives CASRPTGGLYEQYF.

The gene calls are TRBV3-1 (or the pseudogene TRBV3-2) and TRBJ1-5, with a weak D call TRBD1 (5 bases). V lost 4 bases, J lost 3 bases, and 7 bases lay in between. Germline V gene sequence: CDR1 LGHDT, CDR2 YNNKEL (reference sequence). The CDR3 is 13 residues long. The CDR3 spells CASSPTDNQPQHF. CDR3 bases: TGTGCCAGCAGCCCGACAGACAATCAGCCCCAGCATTTT.

V and J are TRBV27 and TRBJ2-7; TRBD2 aligns across 15 bases. Germline CDR1 reads MNHEY; CDR2 reads SMNVEV (reference sequence). The CDR3 extends over 18 amino acids. V was clipped by 7 bases and J by 1 base; unmatched bases: 11. The CDR3 DNA is TGTGCCAGCACCTCCTCTGGACTAGCGGGGGGGCTTTCCTACGAGCAGTACTTC. Encoded protein: CASTSSGLAGGLSYEQYF.